The clone carrying this T cell receptor beta chain was counted ten times or more. This sample was taken from a study of identical twins. A universal primer site was created by template switching, with the cDNA bearing unique molecular identifiers. Using its own MiXCR run on the 5' RACE reads, TCRdb lists one record per CDR3 protein. The sample lists some 500,000 distinct CDR3 sequences, more than 13% occurring once. The sample also formed part of further work on yellow fever vaccine responses in identical twins.

Sequencing input: CD4+ T cells sorted from blood. This TCR was sampled from a woman under 30 in good health.

The CDR3 coding sequence is TGCAGTGCTAGTCCACTAGCGGGAACAGATACGCAGTATTTT. Translated, it gives CSASPLAGTDTQYF. V is TRBV20-1 and J is TRBJ2-3; TRBD2 matches 10 bases. The CDR3 is 14 residues long. Unmatched junction bases numbered 3, after V lost 3 bases and J lost 3 bases. Germline V lookup: CDR1 DFQATT, CDR2 SNEGSKA (reference sequence).